Below are 10 T cell receptor beta chains sequenced from a single sample in a study of tumor-infiltrating lymphocytes in oesophageal squamous cell carcinoma. TCRdb called the PCR reads again in MiXCR, with one record for every CDR3 protein. The sample shows about 14,000 distinct CDR3 sequences, roughly 47% of them seen only once. Sequences were obtained from blood. The source of these receptors is a male donor with esophageal squamous cell carcinoma.

For this clonotype: Being one base from a much bigger clone, this may be a read error. The V gene is TRBV7-6, the J gene TRBJ2-7; D ambiguous. CDR1 and CDR2 (germline): SGHVS, FNYEAQ. This CDR3 contains 15 residues. V was trimmed by 5 bases and J by 7 bases, leaving 21 bases between them. CDR3 sequence: CASSRVGPQVHEQYF. The CDR3 bases are TGTGCCAGCAGCCGGGTTGGGCCCCAGGTCCATGAGCAGTACTTC.

The chain uses TRBV28 and TRBJ2-7; D uncertain. The end of the DNA aligns better with TRBJ2-1, so the J call may be wrong. This CDR3 is built from 12 residues. The germline gives CDR1 MDHEN, CDR2 SYDVKM. The CDR3 DNA follows: TGTGCCAGCAGTTTATTTGCGTCCACGCAGTTCTTC. Its protein is CASSLFASTQFF.

The genes are TRBV28 and TRBJ2-5; maybe TRBD2 (6 bases). CDR1 and CDR2 (germline): MDHEN, SYDVKM. This CDR3 comprises 15 residues. Trimming cost V 3 bases and J 5 bases, with 16 bases left between them. The CDR3 region has the DNA TGTGCCAGCAGTTTTGAGACGGGGGTTCGTGAGACCCAGTACTTC. It specifies CASSFETGVRETQYF.

Only one count was recorded for this clonotype. The chain has TRBV7-2 and TRBJ2-3; TRBD1 agrees at 12 bases. The last part of the DNA fits TRBJ2-2 better; the J call may be wrong. The CDR3 runs to 14 residues. In germline, CDR1 is SGHTA, CDR2 FQGNSA. The CDR3 DNA reads as TGTGCCAGCAGCTGGGGACAGGGGGCGGGGGAGCTGTTTTTT. It encodes CASSWGQGAGELFF.

This chain uses TRBV7-4 with TRBJ2-1, with TRBD2 matching over 11 bases. Germline loops: CDR1 SGHVT, CDR2 SQSDAQ. This CDR3 contains 16 residues. With V trimmed by 1 base and J by 6 bases, 5 bases remained unmatched. The CDR3, as DNA: TGTGCCAGCAGCTTAGTCGGACTAGCGGGCGGCAATGAGCAGTTCTTC. Amino acid sequence: CASSLVGLAGGNEQFF.

J is TRBJ1-1 and V is TRBV11-3, with TRBD1 as a possible D gene (5 bases). Germline CDR1 is SGHNT and CDR2 is YENEEA. The V gene lost 5 bases and the J gene lost 8 bases, with 12 bases spanning the gap. CDR3 length: 12 amino acids. Here the CDR3 reads CASSKRWGEAFF. The CDR3 region has the DNA TGTGCCAGCAGCAAAAGATGGGGCGAAGCTTTCTTT.

The chain joins TRBV6-1 to TRBJ2-3, with 9 positions matching TRBD1. With the DNA end fitting TRBJ2-7 better, the J assignment may be wrong. This CDR3 has 15 amino acids. CDR1 is MNHNS and CDR2 is SASEGT in the germline V gene. The CDR3 bases are TGTGCCAGCAGAACCGGGACAGGGTCGAACTACGAGCAGTACTTC. Translated, it gives CASRTGTGSNYEQYF.

This clonotype has just a few counts. The chain joins TRBV29-1 to TRBJ2-6, with D possibly matching TRBD1 (8 bases). The DNA matches TRBJ2-5 better at its end, which makes the J call doubtful. There are 13 residues in the CDR3. Germline CDR1 is SQVTM and CDR2 is ANQGSEA. The CDR3 nucleotides are TGCAGCGTCACCGACAGGGGAGGGGAGACCCAGTACTTC. Its protein is CSVTDRGGETQYF.

The sample holds many counts of this clonotype. V and J are TRBV27 and TRBJ2-5, with D perhaps given as TRBD1 or TRBD2 (5 bases each). Gene TRBJ2-7 matches the end of the DNA better, so the J call may be wrong. The CDR3 contains 14 residues. Per the germline V gene, CDR1 is MNHEY and CDR2 is SMNVEV (reference sequence). The CDR3 sequence: CASSSGTGYNEQYF. The CDR3 bases are TGTGCCAGCAGCTCGGGGACGGGGTACAACGAGCAGTACTTC.

This clonotype showed up many times. V gene TRBV19 combines with J gene TRBJ2-5, with unresolved D. Germline V CDR1 and CDR2: LNHDA, SQIVND (reference sequence). CDR3 length equals 15 residues. V was pared by 3 bases and J by 1 base, with 12 bases between. The CDR3 DNA sequence: TGTGCCAGTAGTATCCGGGCGGAACGCCAAGAGACCCAGTACTTC. Protein product: CASSIRAERQETQYF.